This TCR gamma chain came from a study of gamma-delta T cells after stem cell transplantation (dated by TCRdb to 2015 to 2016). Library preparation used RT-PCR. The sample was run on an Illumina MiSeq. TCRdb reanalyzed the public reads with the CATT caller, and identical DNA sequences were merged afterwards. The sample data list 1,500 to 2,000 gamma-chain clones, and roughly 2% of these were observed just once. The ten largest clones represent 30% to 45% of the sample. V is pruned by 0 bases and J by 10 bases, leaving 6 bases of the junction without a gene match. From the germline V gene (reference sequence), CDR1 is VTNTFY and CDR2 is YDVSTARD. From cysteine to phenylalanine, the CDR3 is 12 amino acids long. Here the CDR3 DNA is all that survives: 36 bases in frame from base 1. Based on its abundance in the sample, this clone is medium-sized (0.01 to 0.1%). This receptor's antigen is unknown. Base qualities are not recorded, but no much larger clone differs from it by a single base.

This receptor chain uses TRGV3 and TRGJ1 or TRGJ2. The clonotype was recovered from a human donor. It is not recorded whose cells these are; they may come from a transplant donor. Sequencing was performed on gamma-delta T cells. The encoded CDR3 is CATWDRLEKKLF. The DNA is TGTGCCACCTGGGACAGGCTGGAAAAGAAACTCTTT.